This TCR beta chain appears in the sequencing data of a study of neurological immune-mediated disorders (dated by TCRdb to 2018 to 2020). Background on the whole study: Peripheral blood TCR-beta repertoires from patients with HTLV-I-associated myelopathy (HAM/TSP), patients with multiple sclerosis, and healthy controls were compared in the study using UMI-based sequencing. The roughly 110 TCR-beta libraries included longitudinal samples, technical triplicates and paired sorted CD4+ and CD8+ T-cell subsets alongside PBMC samples. To precisely calculate how much the frequency of each individual clone varied, libraries were sequenced in technical triplicate. Of the 65 to 70 subjects in the cohort, about 15 were HAM/TSP patients, around 35 were multiple sclerosis patients, and 20 were healthy controls.

cDNA was synthesized by template-switch 5'RACE using a primer with a 10-nucleotide random unique molecular identifier that tagged each TCR transcript. Every sequencing run yielded over 170 million TCR-beta sequences covering 15-18 subjects. Total RNA was extracted with the RNeasy kit. The KAPA Real-time Library Amplification kit was used to amplify TCR-beta VDJ regions with primers targeting the TCR constant region and the 5'RACE anchor. A first PCR added sample indexes and Illumina adaptors, and a second PCR then raised library yield. After Ampure bead purification, the TCR product of roughly 650 bp was size-selected on a 2% E-gel SizeSelection system. Before pooling, libraries had their quality checked on a Bioanalyzer, their concentration measured with Qubit, and their quantity determined with the Kapa Library Quantification kit. An Illumina HiSeq 2500 was used to sequence the libraries paired-end at 2 x 150 bp. To increase sequence diversity, 25-30% phiX was spiked into each library pool. Per the original workflow: The UMI-based MiGEC pipeline processed quality-filtered reads and removed over 80% of raw TCR sequences during error correction. IMGT germline references were used for aligning VDJ genes, and each clonotype was defined as a unique CDR3 amino acid sequence together with its V-J genes. Clonal expansion, Shannon diversity, and CDR3 relatedness (CalcPairwiseDistances, ClusterSamples) were evaluated with VDJtools, and phylogenetic trees were built with CLCbio workbench. A clone was classed as expanded if it had 8 or more unique UMIs, a cutoff based on coefficient-of-variation modelling across technical triplicates. The public reads were run again by TCRdb, first through fastp at Q25 and then through MiXCR, and only productive beta chains were kept. Each record represents a unique CDR3 protein, reported with the most common genes and DNA among its rows. TCRdb, not the authors, supplied the V and J calls. Present in this sample are about 24,000 distinct CDR3 sequences, about 12% of which were seen just once. 5.5% of the sample lies in the top ten.

What the work shows at the level of the full study, not this receptor alone: TCR clonal expansion was highest in HAM/TSP patients and lowest in MS patients, with MS patients falling below even healthy controls. No identical CDR3 amino acid sequences were found to be shared among expanded clones across subjects, suggesting that TCR-beta repertoires were private in all groups.

Within its sample, this clonotype is medium-sized (0.01 to 0.1%). Its antigen has not been determined. A read error may produce the germline difference seen at one junction end. CDR3 length: 14 amino acids, cysteine to phenylalanine. Only the CDR3 DNA stays, 42 bases, in frame from base 1. For CDR1 and CDR2, the germline V gene (reference sequence) lists DFQATT and SNEGSKA. Taken with the paper, the label for time point translates to: technical triplicate 1. Sorted-subset TCR libraries were prepared from some 940,000 sorted CD4+ or CD8+ T cells. Peripheral blood was subjected to Ficoll-Hypaque density gradient centrifugation to isolate PBMCs, which were then cryopreserved in liquid nitrogen. The study also sequenced paired sorted CD4+ and CD8+ subsets from healthy controls, HAM/TSP patients and MS patients.

The sequencing sample was made of CD4+ T cells from blood. This chain joins TRBV20-1 to TRBJ1-6; TRBD1 is possibly the D segment (5 matching bases). The TCR was taken from a female donor with HTLV-1-associated myelopathy (HAM/TSP). The nucleotides are TGCAGTGCCACCACCATCGGGGCTAATTTACCCCTCCACTTT. It encodes CSATTIGANLPLHF.